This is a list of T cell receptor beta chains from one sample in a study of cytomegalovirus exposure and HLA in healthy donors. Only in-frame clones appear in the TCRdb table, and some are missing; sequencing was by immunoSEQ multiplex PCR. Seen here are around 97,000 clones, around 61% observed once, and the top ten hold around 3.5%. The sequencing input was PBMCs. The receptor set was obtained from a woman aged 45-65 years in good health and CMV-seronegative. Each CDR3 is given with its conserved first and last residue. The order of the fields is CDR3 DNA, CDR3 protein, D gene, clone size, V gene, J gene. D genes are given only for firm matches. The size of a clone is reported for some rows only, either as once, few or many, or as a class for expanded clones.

TGCGCCAGCAGCCAAGTGGGACAGAGACAAGAGACCCAGTACTTC,CASSQVGQRQETQYF,TRBD1,-,TRBV4-3,TRBJ2-5
TGTGCTAGTGGTCGCCCTTCGGTCAAAATCAATGAGCAGTTCTTC,CASGRPSVKINEQFF,-,-,TRBV12-5,TRBJ2-1
TGTGCCAGCAGCTCCCAGACTGAGGGAGATACGCAGTATTTT,CASSSQTEGDTQYF,-,-,TRBV7-3,TRBJ2-3
TGTGCCACCAAACGAGGGACTGGGGACACAGATACGCAGTATTTT,CATKRGTGDTDTQYF,-,few,TRBV7-2,TRBJ2-3
TGTGCCAGCAGCTGGACTAGCGTCAAGAGCTCCTACAATGAGCAGTTCTTC,CASSWTSVKSSYNEQFF,TRBD2,-,TRBV7-2,TRBJ2-1
TGTGCCAGCAGTATGGGACAGGGGAACACTGAAGCTTTCTTT,CASSMGQGNTEAFF,TRBD1,-,TRBV6-5,TRBJ1-1
TGTGCCAGTAGGCCCGGGAGACTAGGCACAGATACGCAGTATTTT,CASRPGRLGTDTQYF,-,-,TRBV19,TRBJ2-3
TGTGCCAGCACCGGAGACACAGATACGCAGTATTTT,CASTGDTDTQYF,-,-,TRBV5-8,TRBJ2-3
TGTGCCAGCAGTTTCCGGCTAGCGGGGGCCCAAGAGACCCAGTACTTC,CASSFRLAGAQETQYF,TRBD2,-,TRBV27,TRBJ2-5
TGTGCCAGCAGTTTTCTTGAGGGCTCCAATGAGCAGTTCTTC,CASSFLEGSNEQFF,-,few,TRBV27,TRBJ2-1
TGCGCCAGCAGCTTGGCCGTGAGCACAGATACGCAGTATTTT,CASSLAVSTDTQYF,-,-,TRBV5-1,TRBJ2-3
TGTGCCAGCAGAAGGGACTTTCGAGGGAATGAGCAGTTCTTC,CASRRDFRGNEQFF,-,once,TRBV6-1,TRBJ2-1
TGTGCCAGCAGCCCACCGTGGCGGGAAGGCACAGATACGCAGTATTTT,CASSPPWREGTDTQYF,-,few,TRBV7-9,TRBJ2-3
TGTGCCAGCAGTCCTCACGAGGGTTATCAGCCCCAGCATTTT,CASSPHEGYQPQHF,-,-,TRBV27,TRBJ1-5
TGTGCCAGCAGTTTTTCCGACAGGAACTATGGCTACACCTTC,CASSFSDRNYGYTF,-,-,TRBV27,TRBJ1-2
TGCGCCAGCAGCAGCCCAGGGGTAGATACGCAGTATTTT,CASSSPGVDTQYF,-,-,TRBV5-1,TRBJ2-3
TGTGCCAGCAGCAAGAGCGGGGGGTACCAAGAGACCCAGTACTTC,CASSKSGGYQETQYF,TRBD2,-,TRBV6-5,TRBJ2-5
TGTGCCAGCACGTGGAGAGGGGGCTCGATTGATGGCTACACCTTC,CASTWRGGSIDGYTF,TRBD1,-,TRBV6-6,TRBJ1-2
TGTGCCATCAGCTCTAGCCGCCCGAGCACAGATACGCAGTATTTT,CAISSSRPSTDTQYF,-,few,TRBV10-3,TRBJ2-3
TGTGCCAGTAGTATCCAGGACAGGGGGCGTTTTGGCTACACCTTC,CASSIQDRGRFGYTF,TRBD1,-,TRBV19,TRBJ1-2
TGTGCCAGCAGTGAACTTGGACAGGGGAGTAAAGATACGCAGTATTTT,CASSELGQGSKDTQYF,TRBD1,-,TRBV6-1,TRBJ2-3
TGTGCCAGCAGTGTAAGGGCAGGGGGCTCCTACGAGCAGTACTTC,CASSVRAGGSYEQYF,TRBD1,-,TRBV6-4,TRBJ2-7
TGTGCCAGCAGCTTAGGGGCGGGAGGTTCCTACGAGCAGTACTTC,CASSLGAGGSYEQYF,TRBD2,-,TRBV7-8,TRBJ2-7
TGTGCCAGTAGTCTAATGGGACAGGGGGCGCTGACCCCCAAACTTTATGGCTACACCTTC,CASSLMGQGALTPKLYGYTF,TRBD1,-,TRBV19,TRBJ1-2
TGTGCCAGCTCACGAGGGAATAACAAACGAGAGACCCAGTACTTC,CASSRGNNKRETQYF,-,-,TRBV18,TRBJ2-5